Given below is one TCR beta chain in context. Its antigen is as yet unknown. Generated by immunoSEQ multiplex PCR, the TCRdb table keeps only in-frame clones and is missing some. The sample consists of about 68,000 clones, nearly 85% of them appearing once. The data belong to a study of OX40 agonist ivuxolimab in advanced cancers. Across the study: Partial responses were achieved by three patients, of whom one had hepatocellular carcinoma and two had cutaneous melanoma.

Per the germline V gene, CDR1 is LNHDA and CDR2 is SQIVND (reference sequence). There are 15 residues in the CDR3. V was trimmed by 1 base and J by 2 bases, leaving 8 bases between them. Study findings and constraints: Partial responders receiving 0.1-3.0 mg/kg showed among the lowest clonal expansion.

Autoimmune disease history or systemic immunosuppression meant exclusion. This specimen consisted of CD4+ or CD8+ T cells sorted from blood, obtained in a trial of the OX40 agonist ivuxolimab. The chain combines TRBV19 with TRBJ2-2; D remains ambiguous. The receptor was isolated from an adult with an advanced solid tumor such as melanoma, head and neck, liver or kidney cancer. DNA of the CDR3: TGTGCCAGTAGTATAGGGACGGCCAACACCGGGGAGCTGTTTTTT. Amino acid sequence: CASSIGTANTGELFF.